One sample yielded the 11 T cell receptor beta chains listed below, sequenced in a study of blood T cell repertoires in COVID-19 (dated by TCRdb to 2018 to 2021). The library was obtained by the immunoSEQ multiplex PCR assay. What TCRdb holds here is the immuneACCESS table cut down to in-frame rearrangements. Part of the clones is not present; checked against another copy, under half of the missing clones reflect an unresolved V gene, and the others are unexplained. The sample data list around 300,000 clones, and around 89% of these were observed just once. The ten largest clones capture approximately 4% of the sample. Sequencing was carried out using peripheral blood. Receptor source: a woman aged 45-60 years with active or convalescent COVID-19.

V usage is TRBV30 and J usage is TRBJ1-4; 7 positions agree with TRBD1. CDR1 and CDR2 (germline): GTSNPN, SVGIG (reference sequence). CDR3 length equals 13 residues. Losses at the gene ends were 5 bases for V and 6 bases for J; bases not matched to a gene: 6. The DNA for the CDR3 is TGTGCCTGGGCGCACCAGGGGGATGAAAAACTGTTTTTT. Translated: CAWAHQGDEKLFF.

The chain couples TRBV7-6 to TRBJ1-2; D is possibly TRBD1 (5 bases). The germline V gene encodes CDR1 SGHVS and CDR2 FNYEAQ. This CDR3 has 15 residues. V was clipped by 5 bases and J by 6 bases, with 19 bases between them. As DNA, the CDR3 is TGTGCCAGCAGCGCTCAAGACAGTCTCTATAATGGCTACACCTTC. Its protein is CASSAQDSLYNGYTF.

V usage is TRBV15 and J usage is TRBJ2-5, with TRBD2 identical over 10 bases. Germline V lookup: CDR1 LNHNV, CDR2 YYDKDF (reference sequence). The trim removed 6 bases at V and 5 bases at J, leaving 12 bases unmatched. The CDR3 has 16 amino acids. In DNA form, the CDR3 reads TGTGCCACCAGTACCACTCAAGCGGGGGGGGTTGAGACCCAGTACTTC. Residues: CATSTTQAGGVETQYF.

The chain is built from TRBV28 and TRBJ1-5; TRBD1 is a possible D gene (5 bases). There are 15 residues in the CDR3. The germline CDR1 and CDR2 sequences are MDHEN and SYDVKM. Trimming pared 10 bases from V and 3 bases from J, leaving 19 bases between. For the CDR3, the DNA is TGTGCCACCATAAGACAGCCTCCCCACAATCAGCCCCAGCATTTT. This translates into CATIRQPPHNQPQHF.

The rearrangement joins TRBV5-1 to TRBJ2-5; TRBD1 agrees at 9 bases. This CDR3 is 16 amino acids long. V trimming: 4 bases; J trimming: 2 bases; junction bases outside the gene matches: 9. CDR1 and CDR2 from the germline V gene are SGHRS and YFSETQ. The CDR3, as DNA: TGCGCCAGCAGCCAAAATACGGACAGGGGACAAGAGACCCAGTACTTC. It specifies CASSQNTDRGQETQYF.

The V call is TRBV7-3, the J call TRBJ1-2; the match to TRBD1 covers 7 bases. Germline loops: CDR1 SGHTA, CDR2 FQGTGA. This CDR3 is built from 15 residues. With 6 bases clipped from V and 3 bases from J, the junction kept 10 bases outside the gene matches. CDR3 residues: CASSQTGVGDYGYTF. DNA for the CDR3: TGTGCCAGCAGTCAAACAGGGGTGGGGGACTATGGCTACACCTTC.

The chain has TRBV4-1 and TRBJ2-3, with 9 nucleotides matching TRBD2. Trimming took 2 bases from V and 4 from J; bases not matched to a gene: 10. This CDR3 has 17 residues. Germline CDR1 MGHRA, CDR2 YSYEKL. The CDR3 DNA is TGCGCCAGCAGCCAACCTTCCGGGACTAGCCGAGCAGATACGCAGTATTTT. Protein sequence: CASSQPSGTSRADTQYF.

J is TRBJ1-1 and V is TRBV28; TRBD1 might be the D (5 bases). Germline V gives CDR1 MDHEN, CDR2 SYDVKM. Trimming cost V 3 bases and J 4 bases, with 30 bases left between them. The CDR3 has 20 amino acids. CDR3 in amino acids: CASSFRFSGGAAKWATEAFF. CDR3 nucleotide sequence: TGTGCCAGCAGTTTTCGGTTTTCTGGTGGGGCCGCAAAGTGGGCCACTGAAGCTTTCTTT.

This clone has just one count. V usage is TRBV28 and J usage is TRBJ1-2; no reliable D call. The V end lost 6 bases, the J end lost 8 bases, and 22 bases lay between the germline ends. CDR3 length: 15 amino acids. Germline V gene sequence: CDR1 MDHEN, CDR2 SYDVKM. This CDR3 reads CASSTPTALVRGYTF. As DNA, the CDR3 is TGTGCCAGCAGCACCCCCACCGCGTTAGTGAGGGGCTACACCTTC.

A single count supports this clone. J is TRBJ2-1 and V is TRBV6-5; D is unclear. The CDR3 is made up of 13 amino acids. Germline V lookup: CDR1 MNHEY, CDR2 SVGAGI. With 4 bases removed from V and 6 bases from J, the gap between germline ends came to 10 bases. The CDR3 spells CASSSTVPNEQFF. CDR3 sequence (DNA): TGTGCCAGCAGTTCCACAGTACCCAATGAGCAGTTCTTC.

This chain joins TRBV11-1 and TRBJ2-7, with 7 bases matching TRBD2. V dropped 1 base and J dropped 4; count of bases not matched to a gene: 7. In germline, CDR1 is SGHAT, CDR2 FQDESV (reference sequence). This CDR3 contains 15 residues. CDR3 in DNA: TGTGCCAGCAGCTTAGGGGTCGCGGGAGTGTACGAGCAGTACTTC. Residues: CASSLGVAGVYEQYF. The full variable domain, rest sourced from reference TRBV11-1 and TRBJ2-7, is EAEVAQSPRYKITEKSQAVAFWCDPISGHATLYWYRQILGQGPELLVQFQDESVVDDSQLPKDRFSAERLKGVDSTLKIQPAELGDSAMYLCASSLGVAGVYEQYFGPGTRLTVT.